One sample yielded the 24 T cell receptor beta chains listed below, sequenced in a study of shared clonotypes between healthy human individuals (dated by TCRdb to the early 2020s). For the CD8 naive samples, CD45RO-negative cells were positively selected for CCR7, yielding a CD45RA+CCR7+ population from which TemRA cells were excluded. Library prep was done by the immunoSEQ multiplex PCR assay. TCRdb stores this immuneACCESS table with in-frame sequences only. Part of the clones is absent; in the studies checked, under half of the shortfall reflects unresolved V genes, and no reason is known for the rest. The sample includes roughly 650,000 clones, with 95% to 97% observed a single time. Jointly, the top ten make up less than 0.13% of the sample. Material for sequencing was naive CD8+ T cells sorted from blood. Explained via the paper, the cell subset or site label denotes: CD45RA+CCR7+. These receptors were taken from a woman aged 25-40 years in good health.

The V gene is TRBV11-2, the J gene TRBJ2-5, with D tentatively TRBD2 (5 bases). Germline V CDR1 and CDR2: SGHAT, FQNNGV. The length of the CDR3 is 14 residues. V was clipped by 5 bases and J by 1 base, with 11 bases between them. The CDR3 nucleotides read TGTGCCAGCAGCCTTTGGACTGGCCAAGAGACCCAGTACTTC. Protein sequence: CASSLWTGQETQYF.

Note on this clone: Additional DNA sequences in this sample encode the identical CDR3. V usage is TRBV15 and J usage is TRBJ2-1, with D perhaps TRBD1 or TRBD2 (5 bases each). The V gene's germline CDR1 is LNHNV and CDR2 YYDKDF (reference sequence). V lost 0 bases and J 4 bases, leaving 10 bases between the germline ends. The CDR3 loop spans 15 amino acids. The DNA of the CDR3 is TGTGCCACCAGCAGAGATGGGGGTCCTTACAATGAGCAGTTCTTC. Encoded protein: CATSRDGGPYNEQFF.

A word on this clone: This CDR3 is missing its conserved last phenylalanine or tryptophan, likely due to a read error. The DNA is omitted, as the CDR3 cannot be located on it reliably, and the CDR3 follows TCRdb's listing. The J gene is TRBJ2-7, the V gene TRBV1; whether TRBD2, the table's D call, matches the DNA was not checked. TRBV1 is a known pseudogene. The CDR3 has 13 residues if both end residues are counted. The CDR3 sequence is CTSSSGTSGGLRI.

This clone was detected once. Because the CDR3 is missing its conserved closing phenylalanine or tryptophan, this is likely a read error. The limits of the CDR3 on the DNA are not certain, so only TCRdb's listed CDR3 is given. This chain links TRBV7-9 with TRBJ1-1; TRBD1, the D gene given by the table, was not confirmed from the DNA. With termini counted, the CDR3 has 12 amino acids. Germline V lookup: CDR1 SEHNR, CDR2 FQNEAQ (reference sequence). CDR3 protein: CASSLEGETTLT.

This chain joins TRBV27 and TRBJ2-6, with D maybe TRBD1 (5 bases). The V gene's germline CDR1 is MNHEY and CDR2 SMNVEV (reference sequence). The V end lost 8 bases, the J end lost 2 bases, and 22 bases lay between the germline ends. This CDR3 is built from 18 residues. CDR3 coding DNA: TGTGCCAGCCCCCTGGCAGGACATTTCTTTGCTGGGGCCAACGTCCTGACTTTC. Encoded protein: CASPLAGHFFAGANVLTF.

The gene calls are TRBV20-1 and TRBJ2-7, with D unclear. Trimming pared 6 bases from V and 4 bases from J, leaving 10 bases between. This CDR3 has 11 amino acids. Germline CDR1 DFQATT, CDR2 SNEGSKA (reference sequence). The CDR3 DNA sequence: TGCAGTGCCCTAGGATCTTACGAGCAGTACTTC. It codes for CSALGSYEQYF.

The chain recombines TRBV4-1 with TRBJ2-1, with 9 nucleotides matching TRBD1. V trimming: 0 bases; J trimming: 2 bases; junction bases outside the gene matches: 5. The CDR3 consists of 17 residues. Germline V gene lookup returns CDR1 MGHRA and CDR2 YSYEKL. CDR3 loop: CASSQDLGQGTYNEQFF. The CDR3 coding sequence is TGCGCCAGCAGCCAAGATCTTGGACAGGGGACCTACAATGAGCAGTTCTTC.

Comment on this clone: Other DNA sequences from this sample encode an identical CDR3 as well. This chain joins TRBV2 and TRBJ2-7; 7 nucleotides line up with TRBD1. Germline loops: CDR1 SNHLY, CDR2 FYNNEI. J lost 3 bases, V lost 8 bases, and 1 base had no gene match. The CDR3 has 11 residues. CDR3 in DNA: TGTGCCAGCTCAGGGGGCTACGAGCAGTACTTC. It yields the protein CASSGGYEQYF.

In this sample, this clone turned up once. The CDR3 is CASSLRTATNEKLFF. CDR3 coding DNA: TGTGCCAGCAGTTTAAGGACAGCAACTAATGAAAAACTGTTTTTT. This chain links TRBV28 with TRBJ1-4, with D possibly being TRBD1 (6 bases). Germline CDR1 reads MDHEN; CDR2 reads SYDVKM. The CDR3 extends over 15 amino acids. V lost 2 bases and J lost 0, with 7 bases in between.

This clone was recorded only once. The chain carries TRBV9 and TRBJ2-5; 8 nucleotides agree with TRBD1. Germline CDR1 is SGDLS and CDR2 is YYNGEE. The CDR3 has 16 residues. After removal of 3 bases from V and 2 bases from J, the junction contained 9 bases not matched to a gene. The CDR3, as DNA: TGTGCCAGCAGCGAACCGGGACAGGTAACTCAAGAGACCCAGTACTTC. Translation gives CASSEPGQVTQETQYF.

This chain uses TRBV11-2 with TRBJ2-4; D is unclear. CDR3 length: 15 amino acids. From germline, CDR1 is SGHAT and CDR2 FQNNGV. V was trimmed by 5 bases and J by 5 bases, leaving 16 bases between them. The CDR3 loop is CASSDKREKENIQYF. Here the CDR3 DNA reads TGTGCCAGCAGCGATAAACGAGAGAAGGAAAACATTCAGTACTTC.

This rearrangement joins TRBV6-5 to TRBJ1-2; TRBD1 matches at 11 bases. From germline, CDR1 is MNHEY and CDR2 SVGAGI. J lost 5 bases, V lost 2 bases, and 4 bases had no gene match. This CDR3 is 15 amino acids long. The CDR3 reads CASSYRTGGGYGYTF. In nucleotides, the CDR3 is TGTGCCAGCAGTTACCGGACAGGGGGCGGTTATGGCTACACCTTC.

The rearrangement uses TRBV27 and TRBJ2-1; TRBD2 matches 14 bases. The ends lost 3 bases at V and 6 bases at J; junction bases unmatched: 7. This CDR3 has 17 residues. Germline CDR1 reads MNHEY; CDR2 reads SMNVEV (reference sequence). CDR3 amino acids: CASSFGPGTSGSNEQFF. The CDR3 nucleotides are TGTGCCAGCAGTTTCGGCCCCGGGACTAGCGGGAGCAATGAGCAGTTCTTC.

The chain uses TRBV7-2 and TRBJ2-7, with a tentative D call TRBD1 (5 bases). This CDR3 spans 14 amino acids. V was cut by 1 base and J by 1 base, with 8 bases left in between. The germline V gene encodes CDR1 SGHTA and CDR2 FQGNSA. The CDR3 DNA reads TGTGCCAGCAGCTTAGGACGGACATCCTACGAGCAGTACTTC. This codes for CASSLGRTSYEQYF.

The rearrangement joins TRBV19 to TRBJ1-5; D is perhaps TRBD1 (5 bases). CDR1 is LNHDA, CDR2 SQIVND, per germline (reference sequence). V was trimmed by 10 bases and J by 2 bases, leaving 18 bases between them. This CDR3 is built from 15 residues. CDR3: CATQARGEGNQPQHF. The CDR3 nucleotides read TGTGCCACGCAGGCAAGGGGCGAGGGCAATCAGCCCCAGCATTTT.

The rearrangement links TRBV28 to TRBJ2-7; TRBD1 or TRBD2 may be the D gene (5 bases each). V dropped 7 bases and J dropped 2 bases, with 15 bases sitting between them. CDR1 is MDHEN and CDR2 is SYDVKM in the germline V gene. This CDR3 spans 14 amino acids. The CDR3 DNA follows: TGTGCCAGCAACCCCGGGACGGCCACCTACGAGCAGTACTTC. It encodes CASNPGTATYEQYF.

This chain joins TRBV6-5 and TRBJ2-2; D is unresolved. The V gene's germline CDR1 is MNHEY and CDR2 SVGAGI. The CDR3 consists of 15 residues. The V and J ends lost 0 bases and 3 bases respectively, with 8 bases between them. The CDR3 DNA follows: TGTGCCAGCAGTTACTCTCCCTTTTACACCGGGGAGCTGTTTTTT. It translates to CASSYSPFYTGELFF.

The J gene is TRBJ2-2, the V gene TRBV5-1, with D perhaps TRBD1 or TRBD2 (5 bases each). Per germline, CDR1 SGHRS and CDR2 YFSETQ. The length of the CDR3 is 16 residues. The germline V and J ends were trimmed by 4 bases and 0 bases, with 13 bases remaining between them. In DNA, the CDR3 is TGCGCCAGCAGCCGAGACCGGGGCGCGAACACCGGGGAGCTGTTTTTT. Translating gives CASSRDRGANTGELFF. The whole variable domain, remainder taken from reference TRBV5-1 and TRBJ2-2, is KAGVTQTPRYLIKTRGQQVTLSCSPISGHRSVSWYQQTPGQGLQFLFEYFSETQRNKGNFPGRFSGRQFSNSRSEMNVSTLELGDSALYLCASSRDRGANTGELFFGEGSRLTVL.

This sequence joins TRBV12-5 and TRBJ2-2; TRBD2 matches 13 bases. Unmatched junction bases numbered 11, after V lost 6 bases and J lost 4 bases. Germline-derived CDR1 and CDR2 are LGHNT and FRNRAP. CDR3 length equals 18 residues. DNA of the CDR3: TGTGCTAGTGGAAACACTAGCGGGAGGGCCTGGATCACCGGGGAGCTGTTTTTT. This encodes CASGNTSGRAWITGELFF. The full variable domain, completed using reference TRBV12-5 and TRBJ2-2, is DARVTQTPRHKVTEMGQEVTMRCQPILGHNTVFWYRQTMMQGLELLAYFRNRAPLDDSGMPKDRFSAEMPDATLATLKIQPSEPRDSAVYFCASGNTSGRAWITGELFFGEGSRLTVL.

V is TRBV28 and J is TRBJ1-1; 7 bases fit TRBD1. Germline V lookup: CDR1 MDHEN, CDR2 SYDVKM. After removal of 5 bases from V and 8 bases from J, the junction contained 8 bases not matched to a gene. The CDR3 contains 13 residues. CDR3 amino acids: CASSPAGTEEAFF. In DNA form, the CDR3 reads TGTGCCAGCAGTCCAGCCGGGACAGAGGAAGCTTTCTTT.

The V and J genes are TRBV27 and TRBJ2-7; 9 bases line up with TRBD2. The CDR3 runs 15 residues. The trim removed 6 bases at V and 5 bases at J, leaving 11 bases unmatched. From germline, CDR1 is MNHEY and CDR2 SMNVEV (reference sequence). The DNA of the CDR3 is TGTGCCAGCAGAACCGAAATAGCGGGGGTCCACGAGCAGTACTTC. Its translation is CASRTEIAGVHEQYF.

The CDR3 nucleotides read TGTGCCAGCAGCTGGACTAGCGGCTCCTACAATGAGCAGTTCTTC. Translation gives CASSWTSGSYNEQFF. This chain joins TRBV6-6 and TRBJ2-1, with 10 bases identical to TRBD2. Looked up from germline, CDR1 is MNHNY and CDR2 is SVGAGI (reference sequence). The CDR3 runs 15 residues. V shed 6 bases and J 0 bases; nucleotides not matched to a gene: 2.

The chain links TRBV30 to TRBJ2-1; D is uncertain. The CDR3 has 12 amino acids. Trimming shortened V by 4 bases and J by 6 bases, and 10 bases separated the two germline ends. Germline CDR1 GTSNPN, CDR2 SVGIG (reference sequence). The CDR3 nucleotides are TGTGCCTGGACTTCACAATCCAATGAGCAGTTCTTC. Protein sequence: CAWTSQSNEQFF.

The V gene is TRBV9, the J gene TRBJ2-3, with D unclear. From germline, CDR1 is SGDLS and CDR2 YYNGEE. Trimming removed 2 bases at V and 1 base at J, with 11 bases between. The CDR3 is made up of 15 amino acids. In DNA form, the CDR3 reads TGTGCCAGCAGCGTGGGCGCTACCCGCACAGATACGCAGTATTTT. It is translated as CASSVGATRTDTQYF.